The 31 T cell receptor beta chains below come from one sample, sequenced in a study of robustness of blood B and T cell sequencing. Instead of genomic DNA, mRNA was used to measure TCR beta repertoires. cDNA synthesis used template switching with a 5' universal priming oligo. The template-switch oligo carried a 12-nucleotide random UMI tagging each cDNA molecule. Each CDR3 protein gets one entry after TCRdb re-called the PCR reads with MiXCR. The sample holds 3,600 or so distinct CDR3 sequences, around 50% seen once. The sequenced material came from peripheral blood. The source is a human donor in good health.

The CDR3: CASSSFSGTAENEQFF. The CDR3 DNA sequence: TGCGCCAGCAGCTCTTTCTCTGGGACAGCAGAAAATGAGCAGTTCTTC. J is TRBJ2-1 and V is TRBV5-1; 7 bases fit TRBD1. This CDR3 comprises 16 residues. V lost 3 bases to trimming and J lost 7 bases; unmatched junction nucleotides: 13. The germline gives CDR1 SGHRS, CDR2 YFSETQ. Looking up the rest from reference TRBV5-1 and TRBJ2-1 gives the full variable domain: KAGVTQTPRYLIKTRGQQVTLSCSPISGHRSVSWYQQTPGQGLQFLFEYFSETQRNKGNFPGRFSGRQFSNSRSEMNVSTLELGDSALYLCASSSFSGTAENEQFFGPGTRLTVL.

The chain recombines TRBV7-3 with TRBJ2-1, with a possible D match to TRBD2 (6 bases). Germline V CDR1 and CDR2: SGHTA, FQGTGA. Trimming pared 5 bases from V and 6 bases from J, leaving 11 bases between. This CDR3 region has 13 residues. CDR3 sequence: CASSPDGSNEQFF. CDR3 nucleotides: TGTGCCAGCAGCCCGGACGGGAGCAATGAGCAGTTCTTC.

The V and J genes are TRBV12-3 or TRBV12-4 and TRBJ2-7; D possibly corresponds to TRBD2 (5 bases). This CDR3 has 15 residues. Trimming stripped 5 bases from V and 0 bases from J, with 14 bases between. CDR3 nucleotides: TGTGCCAGCAGTCCCAGAGGGAGCAGCTCCTACGAGCAGTACTTC. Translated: CASSPRGSSSYEQYF.

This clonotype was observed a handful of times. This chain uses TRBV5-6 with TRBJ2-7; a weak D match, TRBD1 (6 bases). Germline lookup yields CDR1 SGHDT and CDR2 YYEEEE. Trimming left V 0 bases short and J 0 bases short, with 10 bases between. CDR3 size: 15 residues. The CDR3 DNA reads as TGTGCCAGCAGCTTGGCAGGGGCCCCCTCCTACGAGCAGTACTTC. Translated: CASSLAGAPSYEQYF.

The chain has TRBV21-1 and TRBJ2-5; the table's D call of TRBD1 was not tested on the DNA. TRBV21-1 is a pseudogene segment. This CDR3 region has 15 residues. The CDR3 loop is CASSKGVGAQETQYF. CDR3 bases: TGTGCCAGCAGCAAAGGGGTCGGGGCCCAAGAGACCCAGTACTTC.

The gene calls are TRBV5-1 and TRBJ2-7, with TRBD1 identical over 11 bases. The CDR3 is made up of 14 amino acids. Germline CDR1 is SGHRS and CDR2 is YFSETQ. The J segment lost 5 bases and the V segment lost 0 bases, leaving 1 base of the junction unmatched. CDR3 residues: CASSLEGQGDEQYF. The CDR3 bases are TGCGCCAGCAGCTTGGAGGGACAGGGGGACGAGCAGTACTTC.

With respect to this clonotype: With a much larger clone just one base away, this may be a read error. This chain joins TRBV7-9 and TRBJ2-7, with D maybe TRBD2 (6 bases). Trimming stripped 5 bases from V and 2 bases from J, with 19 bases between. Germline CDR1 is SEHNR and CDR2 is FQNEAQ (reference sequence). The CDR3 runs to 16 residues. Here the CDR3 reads CASSPSADGGAYEQYF. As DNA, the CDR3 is TGTGCCAGCAGCCCAAGCGCCGATGGAGGGGCCTACGAGCAGTACTTC.

The CDR3 is CASSPRQGANTEAFF. The CDR3, as DNA: TGTGCCAGCAGCCCACGCCAGGGGGCCAACACTGAAGCTTTCTTT. The chain carries TRBV7-2 and TRBJ1-1, with TRBD1 identical over 8 bases. V trimming: 5 bases; J trimming: 2 bases; junction bases outside the gene matches: 7. The germline V gene encodes CDR1 SGHTA and CDR2 FQGNSA. The CDR3 consists of 15 residues.

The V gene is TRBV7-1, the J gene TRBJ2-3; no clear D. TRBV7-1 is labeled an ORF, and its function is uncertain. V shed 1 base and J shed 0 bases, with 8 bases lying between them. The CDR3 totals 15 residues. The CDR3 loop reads CASSSGLTSTDTQYF. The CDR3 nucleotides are TGTGCCAGCAGCTCAGGACTGACTAGCACAGATACGCAGTATTTT.

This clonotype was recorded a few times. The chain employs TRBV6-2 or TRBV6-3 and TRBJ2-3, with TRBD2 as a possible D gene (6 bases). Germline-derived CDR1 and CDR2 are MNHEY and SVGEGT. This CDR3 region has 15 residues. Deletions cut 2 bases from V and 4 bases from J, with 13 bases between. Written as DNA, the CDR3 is TGTGCCAGCAGTTACGTAACTAGCTGGTCAGATACGCAGTATTTT. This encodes CASSYVTSWSDTQYF.

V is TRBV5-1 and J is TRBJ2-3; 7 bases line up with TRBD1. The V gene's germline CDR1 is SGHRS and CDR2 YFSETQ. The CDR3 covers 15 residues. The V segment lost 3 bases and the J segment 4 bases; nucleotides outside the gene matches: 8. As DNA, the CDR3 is TGCGCCAGCAGCTCGCAGGACAGGAACGCAGATACGCAGTATTTT. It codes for CASSSQDRNADTQYF.

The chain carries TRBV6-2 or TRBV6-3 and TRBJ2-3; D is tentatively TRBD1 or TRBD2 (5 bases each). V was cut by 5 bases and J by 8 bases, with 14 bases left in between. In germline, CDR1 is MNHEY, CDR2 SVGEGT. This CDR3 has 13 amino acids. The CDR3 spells CASSLSGPGTQYF. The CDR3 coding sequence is TGTGCCAGCAGTCTTTCGGGGCCCGGTACGCAGTATTTT.

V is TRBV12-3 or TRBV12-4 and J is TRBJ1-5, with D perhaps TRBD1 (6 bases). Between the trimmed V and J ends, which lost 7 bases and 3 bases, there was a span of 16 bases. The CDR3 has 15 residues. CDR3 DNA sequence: TGTGCCAGCAAAAGGGGGACAAATTACAATCAGCCCCAGCATTTT. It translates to CASKRGTNYNQPQHF.

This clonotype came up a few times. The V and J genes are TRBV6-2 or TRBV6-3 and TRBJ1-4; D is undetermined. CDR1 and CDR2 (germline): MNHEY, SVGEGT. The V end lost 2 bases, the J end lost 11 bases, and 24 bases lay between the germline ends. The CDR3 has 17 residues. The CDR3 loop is CASSYLPPDQAGRKLFF. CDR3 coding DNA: TGTGCCAGCAGTTACCTACCGCCGGACCAAGCCGGGCGGAAACTGTTTTTT.

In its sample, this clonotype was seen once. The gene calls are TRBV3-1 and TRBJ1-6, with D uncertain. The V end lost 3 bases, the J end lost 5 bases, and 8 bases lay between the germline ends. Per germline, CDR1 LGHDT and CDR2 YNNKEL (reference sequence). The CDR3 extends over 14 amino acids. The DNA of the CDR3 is TGTGCCAGCAGCCAGTTAAGAAATAATTCACCCCTCCACTTT. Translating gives CASSQLRNNSPLHF.

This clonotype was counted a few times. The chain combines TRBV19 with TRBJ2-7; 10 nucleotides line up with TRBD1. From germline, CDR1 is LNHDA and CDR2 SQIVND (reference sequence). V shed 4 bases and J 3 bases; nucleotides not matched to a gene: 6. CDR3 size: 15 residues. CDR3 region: CASSKSGQGFYEQYF. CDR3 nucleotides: TGTGCCAGTAGTAAATCGGGACAGGGGTTCTACGAGCAGTACTTC. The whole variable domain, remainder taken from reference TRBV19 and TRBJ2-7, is DGGITQSPKYLFRKEGQNVTLSCEQNLNHDAMYWYRQDPGQGLRLIYYSQIVNDFQKGDIAEGYSVSREKKESFPLTVTSAQKNPTAFYLCASSKSGQGFYEQYFGPGTRLTVT.

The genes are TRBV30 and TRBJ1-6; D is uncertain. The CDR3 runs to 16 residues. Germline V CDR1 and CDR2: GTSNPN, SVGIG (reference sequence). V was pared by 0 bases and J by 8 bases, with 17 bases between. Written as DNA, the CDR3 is TGTGCCTGGAGTGTACCTATCGGACTCTGGGATTCACCCCTCCACTTT. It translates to CAWSVPIGLWDSPLHF.

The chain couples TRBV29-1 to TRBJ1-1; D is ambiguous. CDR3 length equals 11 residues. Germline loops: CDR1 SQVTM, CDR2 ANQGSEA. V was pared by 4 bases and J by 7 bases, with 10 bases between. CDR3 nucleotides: TGCAGCGTTGCGGACGGGGTTGAAGCTTTCTTT. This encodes CSVADGVEAFF.

CDR3 bases: TGTGCCTGGAGCTCTGCAGGGGGCACAGATACGCAGTATTTT. It translates to CAWSSAGGTDTQYF. The gene calls are TRBV30 and TRBJ2-3, with D perhaps matching TRBD1 (6 bases). The germline V and J ends were trimmed by 3 bases and 1 base, with 11 bases remaining between them. The CDR3 is 14 residues long. Germline CDR1 and CDR2: GTSNPN and SVGIG (reference sequence).

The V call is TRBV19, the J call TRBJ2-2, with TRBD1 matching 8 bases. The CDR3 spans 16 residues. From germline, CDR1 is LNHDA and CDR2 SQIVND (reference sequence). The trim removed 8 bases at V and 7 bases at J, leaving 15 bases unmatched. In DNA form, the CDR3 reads TGTGCCAGTTCCCTCCAGGGGGCGCGAGGAGTCGGGGAGCTGTTTTTT. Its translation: CASSLQGARGVGELFF.

The CDR3: CASSLSFFEATSGNTIYF. DNA for the CDR3: TGTGCCAGCAGTTTATCATTTTTTGAAGCGACCTCTGGAAACACCATATATTTT. The V gene is TRBV27, the J gene TRBJ1-3; D is uncertain. V was clipped by 0 bases and J by 0 bases, with 15 bases between them. CDR3 size: 18 residues. Looked up from germline, CDR1 is MNHEY and CDR2 is SMNVEV (reference sequence).

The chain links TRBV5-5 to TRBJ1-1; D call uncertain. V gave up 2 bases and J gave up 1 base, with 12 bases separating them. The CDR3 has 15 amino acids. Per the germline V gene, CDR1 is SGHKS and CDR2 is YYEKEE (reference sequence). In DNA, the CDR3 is TGTGCCAGCAGCTTTGGGCCAGTGGAGAACACTGAAGCTTTCTTT. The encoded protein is CASSFGPVENTEAFF.

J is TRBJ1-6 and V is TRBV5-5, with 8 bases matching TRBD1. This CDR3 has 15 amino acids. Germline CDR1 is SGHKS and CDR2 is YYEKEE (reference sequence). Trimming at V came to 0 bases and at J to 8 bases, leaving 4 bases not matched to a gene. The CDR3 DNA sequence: TGTGCCAGCAGCTTGGCGGCAGGGGGCTATTCACCCCTCCACTTT. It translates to CASSLAAGGYSPLHF.

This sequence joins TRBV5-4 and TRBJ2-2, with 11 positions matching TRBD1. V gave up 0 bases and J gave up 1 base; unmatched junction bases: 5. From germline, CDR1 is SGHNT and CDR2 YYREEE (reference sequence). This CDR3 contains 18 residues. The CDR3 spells CASSLDRTGGWNTGELFF. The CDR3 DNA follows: TGTGCCAGCAGCTTGGACCGGACAGGGGGCTGGAACACCGGGGAGCTGTTTTTT.

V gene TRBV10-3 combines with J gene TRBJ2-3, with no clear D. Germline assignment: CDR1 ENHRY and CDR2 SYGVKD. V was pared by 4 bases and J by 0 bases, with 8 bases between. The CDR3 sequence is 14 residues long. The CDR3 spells CAISGLSSTDTQYF. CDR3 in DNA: TGTGCCATCAGTGGCTTATCTAGCACAGATACGCAGTATTTT.

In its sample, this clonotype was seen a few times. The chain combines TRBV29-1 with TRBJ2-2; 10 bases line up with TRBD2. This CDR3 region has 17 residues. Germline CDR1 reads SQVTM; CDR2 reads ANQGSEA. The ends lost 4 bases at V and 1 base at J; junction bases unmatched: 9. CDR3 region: CSVVVLAGALNTGELFF. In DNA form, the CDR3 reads TGCAGCGTTGTTGTGCTAGCGGGGGCCCTGAACACCGGGGAGCTGTTTTTT.

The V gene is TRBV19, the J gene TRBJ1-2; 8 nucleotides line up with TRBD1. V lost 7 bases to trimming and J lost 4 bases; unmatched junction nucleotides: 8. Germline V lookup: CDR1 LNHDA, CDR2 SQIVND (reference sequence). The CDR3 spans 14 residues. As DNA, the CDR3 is TGTGCCAGTACCCTGACAGGGGAAGTCTATGGCTACACCTTC. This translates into CASTLTGEVYGYTF.

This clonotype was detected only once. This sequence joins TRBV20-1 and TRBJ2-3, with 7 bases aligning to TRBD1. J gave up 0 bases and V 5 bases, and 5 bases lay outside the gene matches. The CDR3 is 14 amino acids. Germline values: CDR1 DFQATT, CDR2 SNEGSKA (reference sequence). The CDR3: CSAGIQGSTDTQYF. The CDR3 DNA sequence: TGCAGTGCTGGTATACAGGGGAGCACAGATACGCAGTATTTT.

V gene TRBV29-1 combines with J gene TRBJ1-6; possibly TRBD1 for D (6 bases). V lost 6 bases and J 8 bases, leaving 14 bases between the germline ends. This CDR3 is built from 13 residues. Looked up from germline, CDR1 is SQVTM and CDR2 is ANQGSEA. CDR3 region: CSVSGGLDSPLHF. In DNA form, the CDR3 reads TGCAGCGTGTCGGGGGGCCTGGATTCACCCCTCCACTTT.

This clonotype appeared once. The CDR3 region has the DNA TGCGCCAGCAGCCAAGGCCACCGGGGGGCAAATGAGCAGTTCTTC. This codes for CASSQGHRGANEQFF. The V and J genes are TRBV4-1 and TRBJ2-1; D perhaps matches TRBD2 (7 bases). Deletions cut 1 base from V and 7 bases from J, with 14 bases between. The CDR3 sequence is 15 residues long. The V gene's germline CDR1 is MGHRA and CDR2 YSYEKL.

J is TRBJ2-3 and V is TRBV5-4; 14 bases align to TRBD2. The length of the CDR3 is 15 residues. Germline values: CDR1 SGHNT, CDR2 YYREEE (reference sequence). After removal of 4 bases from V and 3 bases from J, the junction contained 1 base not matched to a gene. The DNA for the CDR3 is TGTGCCAGCAGCCGGACTAGCGGGGGGACAGATACGCAGTATTTT. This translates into CASSRTSGGTDTQYF.